This entry is about one T cell receptor (beta chain). Its antigen is as yet unknown. This record comes from a study of T cells expressing NK-cell markers. Study observations and caveats: These clonotypes also led the CD3+CD56-NKG2C+ fraction in a few donors. In a group of roughly 6 donors, dominant NKG2C+ clonotypes represented about 1.0-7.5% of CD8+ T cells. Expanded NKG2C+ T cell clones were not confirmed as HCMV-specific.

Germline values: CDR1 DFQATT, CDR2 SNEGSKA (reference sequence). This CDR3 has 16 amino acids. With UMIs, 5'RACE template switching was used to make TCR beta cDNA. TCRdb reprocessed the 5' RACE reads and keeps a single row for each CDR3 protein, giving no DNA. Recorded for this sample: about 260,000 distinct CDR3 sequences. V usage is TRBV20-1 and J usage is TRBJ2-1; TCRdb indicates TRBD1, and absent DNA this call remains unverified. The material sequenced was blood T cells: a sorted CD56 or NKG2C T cell subset, CD4+ or CD8+ T cells, or bulk PBMC T cells (not recorded which). The receptor comes from a woman between 18 and 70 years old in good health. CDR3 loop: CSARGDQGWMDNEQFF.